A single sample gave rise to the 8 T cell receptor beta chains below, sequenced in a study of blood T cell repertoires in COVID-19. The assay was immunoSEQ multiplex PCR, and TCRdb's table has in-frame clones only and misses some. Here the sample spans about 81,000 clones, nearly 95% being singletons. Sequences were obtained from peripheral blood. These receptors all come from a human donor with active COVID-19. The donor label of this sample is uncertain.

The CDR3 DNA reads as TGTGCCAGCAGTTACGTGGGACAGGGGGCGTACGAGCAGTACTTC. It is translated as CASSYVGQGAYEQYF. The gene calls are TRBV6-6 and TRBJ2-7; 12 bases are shared with TRBD1. This CDR3 comprises 15 residues. Germline V gene lookup returns CDR1 MNHNY and CDR2 SVGAGI (reference sequence). V lost 2 bases and J lost 4; bases outside the gene matches: 3.

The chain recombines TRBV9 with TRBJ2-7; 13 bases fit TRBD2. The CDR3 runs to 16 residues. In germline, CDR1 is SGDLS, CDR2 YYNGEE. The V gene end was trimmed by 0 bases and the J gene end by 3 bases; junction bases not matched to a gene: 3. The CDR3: CASSVAGTSGNYEQYF. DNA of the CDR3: TGTGCCAGCAGCGTAGCAGGGACTAGCGGGAACTACGAGCAGTACTTC.

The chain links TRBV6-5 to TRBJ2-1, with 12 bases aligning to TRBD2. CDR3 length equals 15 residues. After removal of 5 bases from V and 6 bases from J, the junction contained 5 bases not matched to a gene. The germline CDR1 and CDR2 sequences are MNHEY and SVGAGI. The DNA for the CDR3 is TGTGCCAGCAGTCTAGGACTAGCGGGAACCAATGAGCAGTTCTTC. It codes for CASSLGLAGTNEQFF.

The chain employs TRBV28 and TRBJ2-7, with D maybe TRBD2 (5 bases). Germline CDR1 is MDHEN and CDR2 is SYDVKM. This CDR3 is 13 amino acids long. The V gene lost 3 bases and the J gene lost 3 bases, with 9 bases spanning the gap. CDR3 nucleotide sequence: TGTGCCAGCAGTTTCCCGGGGAACTACGAGCAGTACTTC. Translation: CASSFPGNYEQYF.

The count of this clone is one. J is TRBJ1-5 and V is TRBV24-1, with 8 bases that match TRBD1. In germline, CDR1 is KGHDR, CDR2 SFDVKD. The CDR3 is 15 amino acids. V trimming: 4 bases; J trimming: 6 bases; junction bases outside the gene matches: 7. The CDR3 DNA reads TGTGCCACCAGTGACGGACAGGGAAGCGTTCAGCCCCAGCATTTT. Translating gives CATSDGQGSVQPQHF.

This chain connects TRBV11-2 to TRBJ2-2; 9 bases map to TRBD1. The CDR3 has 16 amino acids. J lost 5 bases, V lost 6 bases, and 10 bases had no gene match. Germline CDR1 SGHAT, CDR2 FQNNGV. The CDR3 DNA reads TGTGCCAGCAGACCTACAGGGGGCGCGGGGACCGGGGAGCTGTTTTTT. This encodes CASRPTGGAGTGELFF.

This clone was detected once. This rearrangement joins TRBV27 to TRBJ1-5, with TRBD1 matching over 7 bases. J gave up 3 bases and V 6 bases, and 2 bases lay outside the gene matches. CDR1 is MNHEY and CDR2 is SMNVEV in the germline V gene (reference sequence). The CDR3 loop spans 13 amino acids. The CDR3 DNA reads TGTGCCAGCAGACAGGGGCTCAATCAGCCCCAGCATTTT. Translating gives CASRQGLNQPQHF.

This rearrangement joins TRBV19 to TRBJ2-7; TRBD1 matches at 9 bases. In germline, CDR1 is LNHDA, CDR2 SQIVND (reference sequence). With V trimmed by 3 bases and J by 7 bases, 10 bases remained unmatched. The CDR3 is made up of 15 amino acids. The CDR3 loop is CASSIGTTGGQEQYF. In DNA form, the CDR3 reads TGTGCCAGTAGTATCGGGACTACAGGGGGCCAGGAGCAGTACTTC.